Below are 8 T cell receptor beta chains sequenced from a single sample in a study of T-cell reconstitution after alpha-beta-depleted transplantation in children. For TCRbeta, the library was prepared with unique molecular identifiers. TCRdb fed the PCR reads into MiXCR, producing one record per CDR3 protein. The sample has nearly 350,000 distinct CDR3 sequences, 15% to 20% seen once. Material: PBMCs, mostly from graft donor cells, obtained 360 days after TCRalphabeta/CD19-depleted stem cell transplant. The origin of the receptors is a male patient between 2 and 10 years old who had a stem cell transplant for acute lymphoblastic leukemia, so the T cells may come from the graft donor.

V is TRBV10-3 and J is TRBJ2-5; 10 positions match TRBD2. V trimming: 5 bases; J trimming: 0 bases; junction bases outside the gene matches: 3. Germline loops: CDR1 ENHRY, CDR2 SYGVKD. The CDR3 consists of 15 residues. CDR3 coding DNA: TGTGCCATCAGTCGGCTAGCGGGGGACCAAGAGACCCAGTACTTC. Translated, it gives CAISRLAGDQETQYF.

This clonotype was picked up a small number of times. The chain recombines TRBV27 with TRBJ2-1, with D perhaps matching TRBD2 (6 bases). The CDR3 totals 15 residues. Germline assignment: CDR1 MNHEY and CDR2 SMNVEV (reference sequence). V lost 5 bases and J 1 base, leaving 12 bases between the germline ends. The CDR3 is CASSGRLVSYNEQFF. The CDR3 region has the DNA TGTGCCAGCAGTGGGAGACTAGTGTCCTACAATGAGCAGTTCTTC.

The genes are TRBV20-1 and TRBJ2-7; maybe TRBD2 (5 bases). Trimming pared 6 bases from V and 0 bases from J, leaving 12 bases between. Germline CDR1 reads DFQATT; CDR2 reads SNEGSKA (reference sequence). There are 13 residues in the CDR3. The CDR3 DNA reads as TGCAGTGCAACAGACGGGGTCTCCTACGAGCAGTACTTC. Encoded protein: CSATDGVSYEQYF.

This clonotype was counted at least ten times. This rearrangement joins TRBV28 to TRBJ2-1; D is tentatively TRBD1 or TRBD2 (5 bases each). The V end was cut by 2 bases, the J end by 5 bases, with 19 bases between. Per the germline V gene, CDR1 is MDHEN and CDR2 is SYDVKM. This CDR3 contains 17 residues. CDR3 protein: CASSLDRSLWDHNEQFF. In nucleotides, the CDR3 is TGTGCCAGCAGTTTAGATAGGAGCCTGTGGGACCACAATGAGCAGTTCTTC.

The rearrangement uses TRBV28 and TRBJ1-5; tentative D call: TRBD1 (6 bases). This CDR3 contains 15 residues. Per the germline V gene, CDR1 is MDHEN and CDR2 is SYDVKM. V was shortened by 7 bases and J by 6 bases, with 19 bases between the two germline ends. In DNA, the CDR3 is TGTGCCAGCACACCTCCCCAACAGGGAACTCAGCCCCAGCATTTT. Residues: CASTPPQQGTQPQHF. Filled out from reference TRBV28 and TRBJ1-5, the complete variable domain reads DVKVTQSSRYLVKRTGEKVFLECVQDMDHENMFWYRQDPGLGLRLIYFSYDVKMKEKGDIPEGYSVSREKKERFSLILESASTNQTSMYLCASTPPQQGTQPQHFGDGTRLSIL.

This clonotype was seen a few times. CDR3: CASSMWGTFEQYF. The CDR3 nucleotides are TGCGCCAGCAGTATGTGGGGGACATTTGAGCAGTACTTC. The chain couples TRBV5-1 to TRBJ2-7; weak D call: TRBD1 (6 bases). Between the trimmed V and J ends, which lost 5 bases and 7 bases, there was a span of 16 bases. Per germline, CDR1 SGHRS and CDR2 YFSETQ. The CDR3 consists of 13 residues.

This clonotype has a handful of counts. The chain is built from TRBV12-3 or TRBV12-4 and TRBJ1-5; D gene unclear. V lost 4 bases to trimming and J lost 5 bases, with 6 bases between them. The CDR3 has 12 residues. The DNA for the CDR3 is TGTGCCAGCAGTTCGGGTCATCAGCCCCAGCATTTT. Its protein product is CASSSGHQPQHF.

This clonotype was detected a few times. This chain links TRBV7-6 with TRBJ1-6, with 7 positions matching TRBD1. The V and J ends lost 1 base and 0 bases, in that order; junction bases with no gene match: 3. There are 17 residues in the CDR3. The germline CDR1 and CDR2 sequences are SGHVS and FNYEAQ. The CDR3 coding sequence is TGTGCCAGCAGCTTAGGACAGGGAGTCTCCTATAATTCACCCCTCCACTTT. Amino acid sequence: CASSLGQGVSYNSPLHF. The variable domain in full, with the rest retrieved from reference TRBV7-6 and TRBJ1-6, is GAGVSQSPRYKVTKRGQDVALRCDPISGHVSLYWYRQALGQGPEFLTYFNYEAQQDKSGLPNDRFSAERPEGSISTLTIQRTEQRDSAMYRCASSLGQGVSYNSPLHFGNGTRLTVT.